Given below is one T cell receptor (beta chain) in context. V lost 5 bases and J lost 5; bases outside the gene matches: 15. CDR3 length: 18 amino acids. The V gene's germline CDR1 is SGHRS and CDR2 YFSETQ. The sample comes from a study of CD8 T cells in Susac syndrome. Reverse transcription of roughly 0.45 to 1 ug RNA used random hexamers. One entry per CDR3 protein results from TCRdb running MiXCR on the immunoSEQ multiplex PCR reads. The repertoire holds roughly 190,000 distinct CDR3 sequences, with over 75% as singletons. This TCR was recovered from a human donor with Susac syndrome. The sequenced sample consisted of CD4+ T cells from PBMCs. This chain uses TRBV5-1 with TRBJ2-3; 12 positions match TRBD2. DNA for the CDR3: TGCGCCAGCAGTCAGGCTCTTACTAGCGGGGGGCCAGGAGATACGCAGTATTTT. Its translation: CASSQALTSGGPGDTQYF.